This paragraph covers one T cell receptor beta chain sequence. Its cognate antigen is unknown. The treatment is: roughly 10-day PBMC culture with coronavirus spike peptide pools or control peptides (ViraFEST assay). The assay that was used to sequence DNA from cultured CD4+ T cells was the Oncomine TCR Beta short-read assay. Each CDR3 protein is one row after TCRdb ran MiXCR on the PCR reads. The data show some 14,000 distinct CDR3 sequences, approximately 40% seen once. The record originates from a study of vaccination and CD4 T cells after COVID-19. About the research overall: Ranging from 14 to 241, the interval between dose two and post-vaccine sampling had a median of roughly 10 weeks.

Germline loops: CDR1 MDHEN, CDR2 SYDVKM. Trimming pared 2 bases from V and 8 bases from J, leaving 10 bases between. This CDR3 has 13 amino acids. The chain is built from TRBV28 and TRBJ1-5; no clear D. Sequencing was done on a sample of CD4+ T cells from blood, cultured in vitro. This sequence was found in a human donor who had recovered from COVID-19. The CDR3 DNA sequence: TGTGCCAGCAGTTTAGTGGAGTTTGAGCCCCAGCATTTT. Protein sequence: CASSLVEFEPQHF.